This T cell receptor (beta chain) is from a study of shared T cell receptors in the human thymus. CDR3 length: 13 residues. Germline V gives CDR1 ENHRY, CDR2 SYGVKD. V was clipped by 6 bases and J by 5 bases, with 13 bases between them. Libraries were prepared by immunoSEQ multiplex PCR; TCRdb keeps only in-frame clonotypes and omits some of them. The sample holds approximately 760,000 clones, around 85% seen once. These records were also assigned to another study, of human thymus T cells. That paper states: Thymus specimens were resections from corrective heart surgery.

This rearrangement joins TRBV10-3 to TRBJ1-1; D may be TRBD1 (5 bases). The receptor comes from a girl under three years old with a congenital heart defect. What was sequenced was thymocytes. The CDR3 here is CAIRRRGWTEAFF. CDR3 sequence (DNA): TGTGCCATCAGGCGGAGGGGTTGGACTGAAGCTTTCTTT.